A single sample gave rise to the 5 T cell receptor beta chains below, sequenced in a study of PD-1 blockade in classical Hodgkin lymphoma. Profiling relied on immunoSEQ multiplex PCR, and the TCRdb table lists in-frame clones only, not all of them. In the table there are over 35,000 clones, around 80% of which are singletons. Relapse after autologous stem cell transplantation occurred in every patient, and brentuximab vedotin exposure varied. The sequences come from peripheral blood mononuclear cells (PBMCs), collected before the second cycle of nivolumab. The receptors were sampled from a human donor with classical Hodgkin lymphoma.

The CDR3 region is CASGRDLSGTDTQYF. CDR3 DNA: TGTGCCAGCGGGCGGGACCTATCTGGCACAGATACGCAGTATTTT. The chain carries TRBV7-9 and TRBJ2-3; TRBD2 might be the D (6 bases). Germline V lookup: CDR1 SEHNR, CDR2 FQNEAQ (reference sequence). The V end lost 8 bases, the J end lost 1 base, and 16 bases lay between the germline ends. This CDR3 spans 15 amino acids.

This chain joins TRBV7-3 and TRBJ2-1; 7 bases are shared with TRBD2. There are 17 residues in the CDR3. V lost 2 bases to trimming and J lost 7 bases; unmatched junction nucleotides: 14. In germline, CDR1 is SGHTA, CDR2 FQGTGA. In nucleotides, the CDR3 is TGTGCCAGCAGCTTACGTCCCCCGGGACTACCAGGGAATGAGCAGTTCTTC. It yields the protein CASSLRPPGLPGNEQFF.

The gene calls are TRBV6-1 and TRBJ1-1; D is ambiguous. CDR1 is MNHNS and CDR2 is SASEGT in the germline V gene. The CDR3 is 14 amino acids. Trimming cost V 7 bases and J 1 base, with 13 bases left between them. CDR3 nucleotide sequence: TGTGCCAGCACGCTACGGGTTGAGAACACTGAAGCTTTCTTT. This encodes CASTLRVENTEAFF.

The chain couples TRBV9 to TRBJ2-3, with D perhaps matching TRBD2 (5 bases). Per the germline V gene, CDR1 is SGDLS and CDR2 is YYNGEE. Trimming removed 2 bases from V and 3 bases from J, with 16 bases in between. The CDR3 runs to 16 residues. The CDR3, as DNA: TGTGCCAGCAGCGTTAATGGGGTCGGAGGTACAGATACGCAGTATTTT. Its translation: CASSVNGVGGTDTQYF.

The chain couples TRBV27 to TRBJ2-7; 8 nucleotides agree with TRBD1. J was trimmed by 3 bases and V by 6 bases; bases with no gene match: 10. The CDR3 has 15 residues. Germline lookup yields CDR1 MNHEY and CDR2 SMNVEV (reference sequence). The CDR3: CASSPSGQGHYEQYF. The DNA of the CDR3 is TGTGCCAGCAGCCCCTCAGGACAGGGCCACTACGAGCAGTACTTC.